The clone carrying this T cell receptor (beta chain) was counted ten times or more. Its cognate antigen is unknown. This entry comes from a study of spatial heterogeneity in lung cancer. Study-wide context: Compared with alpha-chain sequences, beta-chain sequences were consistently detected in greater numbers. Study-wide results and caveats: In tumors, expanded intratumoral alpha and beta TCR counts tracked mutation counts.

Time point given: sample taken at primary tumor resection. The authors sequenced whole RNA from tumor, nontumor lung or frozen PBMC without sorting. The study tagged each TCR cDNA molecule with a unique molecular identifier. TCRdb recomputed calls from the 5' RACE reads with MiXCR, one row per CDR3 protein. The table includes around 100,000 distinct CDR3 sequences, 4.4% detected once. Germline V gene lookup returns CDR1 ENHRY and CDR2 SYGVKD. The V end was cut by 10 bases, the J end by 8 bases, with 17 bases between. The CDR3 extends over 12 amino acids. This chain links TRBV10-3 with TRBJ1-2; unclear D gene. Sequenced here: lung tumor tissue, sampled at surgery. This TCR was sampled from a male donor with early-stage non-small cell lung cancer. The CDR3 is CARQGWLEGYTF. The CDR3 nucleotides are TGTGCCAGACAAGGGTGGTTGGAAGGCTACACCTTC.